This TCR beta chain was identified in a study of T cells after yellow fever vaccination. Study-level findings and limits: Abundant clonotypes from the bulk population could get into FACS-sorted repertoires as contaminants.

To note about this clonotype: The antigen is undetermined.

TCRdb ran MiXCR on the 5' RACE reads and lists one entry per CDR3 protein. The sample consists of tens of thousands of distinct CDR3 sequences, approximately 8% of them appearing once. CDR1 SEHNR and CDR2 FQNEAQ come from the germline V gene (reference sequence). The CDR3 loop spans 11 amino acids. V was cut by 3 bases and J by 15 bases, with 12 bases left in between. The chain has TRBV7-9 and TRBJ2-1; D unclear. The sample in question was CD8+ T cells sorted from PBMCs, obtained on the day of the yellow fever booster vaccination. This clonotype originated in a man aged 25-40 years who received the YFV17D yellow fever vaccine. Written as DNA, the CDR3 is TGTGCCAGCAGCTTTTTGGGGTGGGGGTTCTTC. It specifies CASSFLGWGFF.